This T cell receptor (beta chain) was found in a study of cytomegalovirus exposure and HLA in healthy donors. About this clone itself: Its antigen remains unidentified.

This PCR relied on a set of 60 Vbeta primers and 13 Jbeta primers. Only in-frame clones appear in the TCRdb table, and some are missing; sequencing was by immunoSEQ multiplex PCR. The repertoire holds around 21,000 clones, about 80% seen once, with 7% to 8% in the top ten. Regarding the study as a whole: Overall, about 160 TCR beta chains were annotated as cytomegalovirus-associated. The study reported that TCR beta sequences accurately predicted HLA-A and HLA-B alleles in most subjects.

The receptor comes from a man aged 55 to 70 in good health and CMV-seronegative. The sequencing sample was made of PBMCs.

CDR3: CASSVESSGTNNEQFF. The CDR3, as DNA: TGTGCCAGCAGTGTGGAGTCTAGCGGGACAAACAATGAGCAGTTCTTC. The chain has TRBV2 and TRBJ2-1; 9 bases are shared with TRBD2. The CDR3 has 16 amino acids. Trimming at V came to 4 bases and at J to 5 bases, leaving 9 bases not matched to a gene. Germline V gene data show CDR1 as SNHLY and CDR2 as FYNNEI.